This TCR beta chain is from a study of blood T cell repertoires in COVID-19. Study-level information: Both acute and convalescent COVID-19 samples were obtained from the United States, Italy and Spain. T cells, B-cell-depleted T cells, or PBMCs supplied cDNA or gDNA.

J was trimmed by 1 base and V by 2 bases; bases with no gene match: 12. The CDR3 loop spans 19 amino acids. Germline V gene lookup returns CDR1 KGHSH and CDR2 LQKENI. Authors' methods: Scientists estimated how many nucleated cells there were by amplifying reference gene primers. Produced via immunoSEQ multiplex PCR; TCRdb's table is partial and in-frame only. V and J calls and clone size are given by that table; D and trimming were obtained from the DNA. Here the sample spans over 200,000 clones, 75% to 90% being singletons. The sequence came from a human donor in a cohort sampled during active COVID-19. This rearrangement joins TRBV18 to TRBJ2-5, with 11 positions matching TRBD2. Sequences were obtained from peripheral blood. The DNA of the CDR3 is TGTGCCAGCTCACCAGTGGGGAAAGGGACTAGCGGATTCCAAGAGACCCAGTACTTC. Translating gives CASSPVGKGTSGFQETQYF.